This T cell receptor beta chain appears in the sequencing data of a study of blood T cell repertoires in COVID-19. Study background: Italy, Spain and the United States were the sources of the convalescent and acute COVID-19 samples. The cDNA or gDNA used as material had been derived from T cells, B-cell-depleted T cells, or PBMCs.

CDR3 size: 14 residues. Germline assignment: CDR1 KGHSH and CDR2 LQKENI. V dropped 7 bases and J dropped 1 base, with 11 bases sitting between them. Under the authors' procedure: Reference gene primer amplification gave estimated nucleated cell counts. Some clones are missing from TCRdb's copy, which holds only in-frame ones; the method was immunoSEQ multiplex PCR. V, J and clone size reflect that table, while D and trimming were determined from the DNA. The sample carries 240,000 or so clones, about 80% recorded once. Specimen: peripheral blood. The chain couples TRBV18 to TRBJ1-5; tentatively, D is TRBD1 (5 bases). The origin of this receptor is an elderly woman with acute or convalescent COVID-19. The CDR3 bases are TGTGCCAGCTGGCAGGGTGGCAGCAATCAGCCCCAGCATTTT. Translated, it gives CASWQGGSNQPQHF.